Listed here is a single T cell receptor beta chain. Antigen: not known. Donors ranged from roughly 6 to 100 years old and were healthy Caucasians in Russia. These data originate in a study of blood T cells in healthy people across ages. A second PCR, run for roughly 7 to 11 cycles, used a sample-barcoded 5' primer plus a J-beta primer mix. Each CDR3 protein is one row after TCRdb ran MiXCR on the 5' RACE reads. The sample contains about 1.1 million distinct CDR3 sequences, 35% to 40% of which appear only once. Trimming took 6 bases from V and 3 from J, leaving 8 bases between them. This CDR3 contains 11 residues. Germline V gene lookup returns CDR1 DFQATT and CDR2 SNEGSKA (reference sequence). Study-level results: Roughly linear age-related decline in beta diversity appeared, significant by age 40.

The genes are TRBV20-1 and TRBJ1-1; D gene unclear. This sequence originates from a man between 18 and 29 years old in good health. The source material was blood. The CDR3 nucleotides are TGCAGTGCCTTACACGACACTGAAGCTTTCTTT. This gives the protein CSALHDTEAFF.